The rows below give T cell receptor beta chains drawn from one sample of a study of glioma-infiltrating T cells. From the multiplex PCR reads, TCRdb called clonotypes with MiXCR, one entry per CDR3 protein. This sample has 170,000 or so distinct CDR3 sequences, with about 47% found just once. Input material: glioma tissue, nonneoplastic brain tissue, or PBMCs (not recorded which). The receptors were sampled from a human donor with low-grade glioma or glioblastoma, undergoing nonglioma brain surgery, or in good health (not recorded which). Each CDR3 is given with its conserved first and last residue. Each record gives: V gene, CDR3 length, clone size, J gene, D gene, CDR3 protein, CDR3 DNA. D genes are given only for firm matches. Only part of the rows carry a size: once, few, many, or a class if the clone is expanded.

TRBV27	13	many	TRBJ1-2	TRBD1	CASSSGQVSGYTF	TGTGCCAGCAGTTCGGGACAGGTCTCTGGCTACACCTTC
TRBV9	12	few	TRBJ2-1	NA	CASSVGDSEQFF	TGTGCCAGCAGCGTAGGTGACTCCGAGCAGTTCTTC
TRBV9	12	NA	TRBJ2-7	TRBD1	CASSGGGQGEDF	TGTGCCAGCAGCGGGGGGGGACAGGGTGAAGACTTC
TRBV5-4	12	many	TRBJ2-2	NA	CASSFSGRELFF	TGTGCCAGCAGCTTTTCCGGGAGGGAGCTGTTTTTT
TRBV6-1	14	many	TRBJ2-1	TRBD1	CASTRGRNYNEQFF	TGTGCCAGCACCAGGGGGCGTAACTACAATGAGCAGTTCTTC
TRBV3-1	14	few	TRBJ1-6	NA	CASSPRGNNSPLHF	TGTGCCAGCAGCCCCCGAGGGAATAATTCACCCCTCCACTTT
TRBV7-9	12	many	TRBJ1-1	NA	CASSFSSTEAFF	TGTGCCAGCAGCTTTTCGTCCACTGAAGCTTTCTTT
TRBV27	15	many	TRBJ2-5	TRBD2	CASSLFGRARETQYF	TGTGCCAGCAGTTTATTCGGGAGGGCCCGAGAGACCCAGTACTTC
TRBV3-1	15	few	TRBJ2-5	TRBD2	CASSESLAGQETQYF	TGTGCCAGCAGCGAATCTCTAGCGGGACAAGAGACCCAGTACTTC
TRBV5-1	14	NA	TRBJ1-1	NA	CASSLEQRKTEAFF	TGCGCCAGCAGCTTGGAACAGCGAAAAACTGAAGCTTTCTTT
TRBV28	14	many	TRBJ2-3	NA	CASSLLASKDTQYF	TGTGCCAGCAGTTTATTGGCTAGTAAAGATACGCAGTATTTT
TRBV5-1	14	many	TRBJ1-1	NA	CASSLEGGIAEAFF	TGCGCCAGCAGCTTGGAAGGGGGAATTGCTGAAGCTTTCTTT
TRBV3-1	16	NA	TRBJ1-5	NA	CASRQGVGGRGQPQHF	TGTGCCAGCAGACAAGGGGTAGGGGGGCGAGGTCAGCCCCAGCATTTT
TRBV2	15	few	TRBJ2-3	NA	CASSVTGYGTDTQYF	TGTGCCAGCAGTGTAACGGGATATGGCACAGATACGCAGTATTTT
TRBV27	15	NA	TRBJ2-1	TRBD1	CASSSGQVMSDKQFF	TGTGCCAGCAGTTCGGGACAGGTGATGAGTGATAAGCAGTTCTTC
TRBV28	15	NA	TRBJ1-5	NA	CASRPYTNINQPQHF	TGTGCCAGCAGACCGTACACAAATATCAATCAGCCCCAGCATTTT
TRBV20-1	13	NA	TRBJ1-5	NA	CSVEGDGNQPQHF	TGCAGCGTTGAAGGAGATGGCAATCAGCCCCAGCATTTT
TRBV7-8	15	NA	TRBJ2-1	NA	CASSFGDFAYNEQFF	TGTGCCAGCAGCTTTGGGGACTTCGCCTACAATGAGCAGTTCTTC
TRBV6-1	14	many	TRBJ2-7	NA	CASSRAAGQHEQYF	TGTGCCAGCAGCCGGGCGGCAGGGCAGCACGAGCAGTACTTC
TRBV20-1	16	NA	TRBJ2-3	TRBD2	CSANPLAGVSADTQYF	TGCAGTGCTAACCCCCTAGCGGGAGTTAGCGCAGATACGCAGTATTTT
TRBV5-1	15	NA	TRBJ2-2	NA	CASTRQYGNTGELFF	TGCGCCAGCACCCGTCAATACGGCAACACCGGGGAGCTGTTTTTT
TRBV6-1	14	NA	TRBJ2-7	NA	CASSPPYRNYEQYF	TGTGCCAGCAGTCCCCCATACAGGAACTACGAGCAGTACTTC
TRBV12-3/TRBV12-4	14	many	TRBJ1-5	TRBD1	CASSLRGQNQPQHF	TGTGCCAGCAGTTTAAGGGGACAGAATCAGCCCCAGCATTTT
TRBV19	18	NA	TRBJ2-1	TRBD2	CASSIEAPTSGRGHEQFF	TGTGCCAGTAGTATCGAAGCCCCCACTAGCGGGAGGGGGCATGAGCAGTTCTTC
TRBV2	14	once	TRBJ2-7	TRBD2	CASKDTGDYKEQYF	TGTGCCAGCAAGGACACCGGGGACTACAAAGAGCAGTACTTC
TRBV6-1	14	many	TRBJ1-5	TRBD1	CASSGQGGNQPQHF	TGTGCCAGCAGCGGACAGGGGGGGAATCAGCCCCAGCATTTT
TRBV28	19	NA	TRBJ2-7	TRBD2	CASSHRAGGLAGSPNEQYF	TGTGCCAGCAGCCATCGCGCTGGGGGACTAGCGGGGTCCCCCAACGAGCAGTACTTC
TRBV28	14	many	TRBJ2-5	NA	CASSLVAVQETQYF	TGTGCCAGCAGTTTAGTGGCAGTCCAAGAGACCCAGTACTTC
TRBV6-1	13	many	TRBJ1-1	NA	CASRRGGGTEAFF	TGTGCCAGCAGACGGGGGGGCGGCACTGAAGCTTTCTTT
TRBV20-1	13	many	TRBJ2-7	NA	CSARAPLGDEQYF	TGCAGTGCCCGGGCTCCCCTAGGGGACGAGCAGTACTTC
TRBV7-3	12	few	TRBJ1-1	TRBD1	CASSRGQGKAFF	TGTGCCAGCAGCCGAGGACAGGGAAAAGCTTTCTTT
TRBV12-5	11	few	TRBJ2-1	NA	CASGPSVEQFF	TGTGCTAGTGGTCCTAGCGTTGAGCAGTTCTTC
TRBV6-1	16	many	TRBJ2-7	TRBD2	CASTQPMIAGTYEQYF	TGTGCCAGCACCCAACCTATGATAGCGGGGACCTACGAGCAGTACTTC
TRBV6-1	14	many	TRBJ1-5	NA	CASTPGQSNQPQHF	TGTGCCAGCACCCCAGGACAGTCCAATCAGCCCCAGCATTTT
TRBV5-4	15	many	TRBJ2-3	TRBD2	CASSILAGFTDTQYF	TGTGCCAGCAGCATACTAGCGGGGTTCACAGATACGCAGTATTTT
TRBV3-1	14	few	TRBJ2-5	NA	CASSQDPYQETQYF	TGTGCCAGCAGCCAAGATCCCTACCAAGAGACCCAGTACTTC
TRBV27	15	many	TRBJ2-5	TRBD2	CASSLTGTRGETQYF	TGTGCCAGCAGTTTAACCGGGACTAGGGGTGAGACCCAGTACTTC
TRBV19	13	NA	TRBJ1-4	NA	CASSPAYSEKLFF	TGTGCCAGTAGCCCGGCGTACAGCGAAAAACTGTTTTTT
TRBV29-1	11	few	TRBJ1-2	NA	CSVWTVYGYTF	TGCAGCGTCTGGACAGTTTATGGCTACACCTTC
TRBV4-1	14	NA	TRBJ2-5	NA	CASSYHYSSETQYF	TGCGCCAGCAGTTACCACTATAGCTCGGAGACCCAGTACTTC
TRBV6-1	16	many	TRBJ2-5	TRBD1	CASSDLRAGGQETQYF	TGTGCCAGCAGTGATCTTCGTGCAGGGGGTCAAGAGACCCAGTACTTC
TRBV7-9	13	NA	TRBJ2-1	NA	CASGSWDHNERFF	TGTGCCAGCGGCTCCTGGGACCACAATGAGCGGTTCTTC
TRBV4-1	13	NA	TRBJ2-5	NA	CASSHTGSETQYF	TGCGCCAGCAGCCACACAGGATCGGAGACCCAGTACTTC
TRBV28	15	many	TRBJ2-7	NA	CASSLFTQRSYEQYF	TGTGCCAGCAGTTTATTTACCCAGCGCTCCTACGAGCAGTACTTC
TRBV7-7	17	NA	TRBJ2-3	NA	CASSLRWEQGRTDTQYF	TGTGCCAGCAGCTTAAGGTGGGAACAGGGGAGGACAGATACGCAGTATTTT
TRBV11-1	15	NA	TRBJ2-5	NA	CASSFGGTTSETQYF	TGTGCCAGCAGCTTTGGGGGCACTACCTCCGAGACCCAGTACTTC
TRBV28	15	many	TRBJ2-1	TRBD2	CASSLASGGYNEQFF	TGTGCCAGCAGTTTAGCTAGCGGGGGTTACAATGAGCAGTTCTTC
TRBV19	14	NA	TRBJ2-7	TRBD2	CASSRRTSGSEQYF	TGTGCCAGTAGTAGAAGGACTAGCGGGAGCGAGCAGTACTTC
TRBV2	15	few	TRBJ1-6	NA	CASRPGTSYNSPLHF	TGTGCCAGCAGGCCCGGGACCTCCTATAATTCACCCCTCCACTTT
TRBV28	14	many	TRBJ1-1	NA	CASSLSPRNTEAFF	TGTGCCAGCAGTTTATCCCCTAGGAACACTGAAGCTTTCTTT
TRBV6-1	15	NA	TRBJ2-5	NA	CAISDSRGNSKTQYF	TGTGCCATCAGTGACAGCAGGGGTAATTCCAAGACCCAGTACTTC
TRBV13	14	once	TRBJ1-2	TRBD1	CASSATGTGYGYSF	TGTGCCAGCAGCGCCACAGGGACAGGCTATGGCTACAGCTTC
TRBV7-6	13	few	TRBJ1-4	NA	CASSSGPNEKLFF	TGTGCCAGCAGCTCGGGGCCTAATGAAAAACTGTTTTTT
TRBV7-6	15	NA	TRBJ2-7	NA	CASSSFDQSSYEQYF	TGTGCCAGCAGCTCCTTCGACCAGAGCTCCTACGAGCAGTACTTC
TRBV13	13	few	TRBJ1-3	NA	CASSVSSGNTIYF	TGTGCCAGCAGCGTAAGTTCTGGAAACACCATATATTTT
TRBV12-3/TRBV12-4	13	few	TRBJ2-3	NA	CASSLASRDTQYF	TGTGCCAGCAGTTTAGCGTCAAGGGATACGCAGTATTTT
TRBV10-3	13	NA	TRBJ1-1	NA	CAISRERDTEAFF	TGTGCCATATCCCGGGAGAGAGACACTGAAGCTTTCTTT
TRBV28	17	NA	TRBJ2-3	NA	CASSLASWGSSTDTKYF	TGTGCCAGCAGTTTAGCTTCCTGGGGATCGAGCACAGATACGAAGTATTTT
TRBV3-1	14	NA	TRBJ1-1	NA	CASSQGVSPAAAFF	TGTGCCAGCAGCCAAGGCGTTTCGCCGGCGGCCGCTTTCTTT